The T cell receptor beta chain under discussion was sequenced for a study of T cell responses to AZD1222 COVID-19 vaccine. V was clipped by 1 base and J by 1 base, with 4 bases between them. Per germline, CDR1 LNHDA and CDR2 SQIVND (reference sequence). CDR3 size: 13 residues. The repertoire was sequenced with immunoSEQ multiplex PCR; TCRdb's copy has only in-frame clones and lacks some. The sample includes around 100,000 clones, less than 90% of them seen just once. The specimen was peripheral blood, collected on day 0 of AZD1222 vaccination. The TCR comes from an adult in good health. The chain recombines TRBV19 with TRBJ1-1; D remains ambiguous. The CDR3 is CASSIGENTEAFF. The CDR3 bases are TGTGCCAGTAGTATAGGAGAGAACACTGAAGCTTTCTTT.